A single sample is the source of the 29 T cell receptor beta chains below, sequenced in a study of Graves' ophthalmopathy and Graves' hyperthyroidism. RNA transcripts were the source from which TCR beta CDR3 regions were amplified. Second-round multiplex PCR came after a first-round RT-PCR that employed HTBI primers. Using its own MiXCR run on the multiplex PCR reads, TCRdb lists one record per CDR3 protein. Of about 25,000 distinct CDR3 sequences in the sample, 45% to 60% were seen once. Source material: peripheral blood. The source is an adult woman with stable Graves' hyperthyroidism.

The table lists this clonotype with a few counts. This rearrangement joins TRBV20-1 to TRBJ1-2, with D possibly matching TRBD1 (5 bases). Trimming took 2 bases from V and 5 from J, leaving 9 bases between them. CDR1 is DFQATT, CDR2 SNEGSKA, per germline (reference sequence). The CDR3 loop spans 12 amino acids. CDR3 sequence (DNA): TGCAGTGCTAGAAGGGGTGGGTATGGCTACACCTTC. This codes for CSARRGGYGYTF.

Worth noting for this clonotype: At one end the junction does not follow the germline gene, possibly because of a read error. The chain employs TRBV7-3 and TRBJ2-7, with D tentatively TRBD1 (7 bases). Near its end, the DNA agrees better with TRBJ2-5, so the J call may be wrong. This CDR3 has 13 amino acids. The germline gives CDR1 SGHTA, CDR2 FQGTGA. The CDR3 loop reads CASNLTQGGTQYF. CDR3 nucleotide sequence: TGTGCCAGCAACTTAACGCAGGGGGGGACCCAGTACTTC.

This clonotype has ten or more counts. The J gene is TRBJ2-7, the V gene TRBV27, with unresolved D. CDR3 size: 13 residues. The ends were cut back, 7 bases at V and 0 bases at J, with 10 bases in the middle. Germline values: CDR1 MNHEY, CDR2 SMNVEV (reference sequence). DNA of the CDR3: TGTGCCAGCACTCGGACCAACTCCTACGAGCAGTACTTC. This sequence encodes CASTRTNSYEQYF.

The DNA of the CDR3 is TGTGCCAGCAGCTTAGGGCTGAGGAAGCAGTACTTC. It encodes CASSLGLRKQYF. The chain uses TRBV7-9 and TRBJ2-7; D ambiguous. There are 12 residues in the CDR3. CDR1 is SEHNR, CDR2 FQNEAQ, per germline (reference sequence). Trimming pared 1 base from V and 8 bases from J, leaving 9 bases between.

This clonotype was found many times. The genes are TRBV7-9 and TRBJ2-5; TRBD1 agrees at 9 bases. CDR1 and CDR2 (germline): SEHNR, FQNEAQ (reference sequence). The junction had 5 bases not matched to a gene; V was cut back by 7 bases and J by 5 bases. This CDR3 contains 13 residues. CDR3 residues: CASKTGGGETQYF. CDR3 DNA: TGTGCCAGCAAAACAGGGGGCGGTGAGACCCAGTACTTC. Based on the CDR3 plus reference TRBV7-9 and TRBJ2-5, the full variable domain is DTGVSQNPRHKITKRGQNVTFRCDPISEHNRLYWYRQTLGQGPEFLTYFQNEAQLEKSRLLSDRFSAERPKGSFSTLEIQRTEQGDSAMYLCASKTGGGETQYFGPGTRLLVL.

This chain links TRBV7-3 with TRBJ2-1, with TRBD1 matching over 7 bases. Germline V gene lookup returns CDR1 SGHTA and CDR2 FQGTGA. The junction had 4 bases not matched to a gene; V was cut back by 5 bases and J by 9 bases. The CDR3 sequence is 12 residues long. The DNA of the CDR3 is TGTGCCAGCAGCCAAGACAGGGTTGAGCAGTTCTTC. Translated: CASSQDRVEQFF.

This clonotype has a single count. The rearrangement joins TRBV20-1 to TRBJ1-5; D may be TRBD1 (5 bases). Trimming removed 1 base from V and 5 bases from J, with 15 bases in between. CDR1 and CDR2 (germline): DFQATT, SNEGSKA (reference sequence). This CDR3 region has 15 residues. In DNA, the CDR3 is TGCAGTGCTAGAGTTTTCCAGGGCCCGGATCAGCCCCAGCATTTT. The encoded protein is CSARVFQGPDQPQHF.

The chain combines TRBV7-2 with TRBJ2-1, with 11 bases aligning to TRBD2. Trimming took 3 bases from V and 6 from J; bases not matched to a gene: 4. CDR3 length equals 15 residues. CDR1 and CDR2 (germline): SGHTA, FQGNSA. Here the CDR3 reads CASSFSSGGCNEQFF. As DNA, the CDR3 is TGTGCCAGCAGCTTCTCTAGCGGGGGGTGCAATGAGCAGTTCTTC.

The rearrangement links TRBV7-2 to TRBJ2-7; a possible D gene is TRBD1 (5 bases). Trimming pared 6 bases from V and 2 bases from J, leaving 11 bases between. This CDR3 has 13 residues. Germline values: CDR1 SGHTA, CDR2 FQGNSA. CDR3 sequence reads: CASRPTDTYEQYF. In DNA, the CDR3 is TGTGCCAGCAGACCGACAGATACCTACGAGCAGTACTTC.

The chain links TRBV5-1 to TRBJ1-5; D gene ambiguous. Germline CDR1 is SGHRS and CDR2 is YFSETQ. Deletions cut 0 bases from V and 4 bases from J, with 8 bases between. The CDR3 sequence is 14 residues long. The CDR3 sequence is CASSLEGKNQPQHF. The CDR3 coding sequence is TGCGCCAGCAGCTTGGAAGGGAAAAATCAGCCCCAGCATTTT.

Regarding this clonotype: At one end the junction does not follow the germline gene, possibly because of a read error. V and J are TRBV28 and TRBJ2-1, with 10 bases identical to TRBD2. This CDR3 is 16 amino acids long. The germline gives CDR1 MDHEN, CDR2 SYDVKM. CDR3 sequence reads: CASTPPSGSYDNGQFF. Here the CDR3 DNA reads TGTGCCAGCACCCCCCCTAGCGGGAGTTACGACAATGGGCAGTTCTTC.

The gene calls are TRBV27 and TRBJ2-5; 10 bases align to TRBD2. Germline V gives CDR1 MNHEY, CDR2 SMNVEV (reference sequence). J was trimmed by 5 bases and V by 8 bases; bases with no gene match: 11. The length of the CDR3 is 15 residues. CDR3 nucleotide sequence: TGTGCCAGCGCCCTAATGACTAGCGGGTTGGAGACCCAGTACTTC. It translates to CASALMTSGLETQYF.

This clonotype was picked up many times. This chain connects TRBV16 to TRBJ1-4; no firm D call. V was shortened by 0 bases and J by 2 bases, with 10 bases between the two germline ends. CDR3 length: 16 residues. Germline V gene data show CDR1 as KGHSY and CDR2 as FQNENV. CDR3 nucleotide sequence: TGTGCCAGCAGCCAATCGTGGGCAGGCACTAATGAAAAACTGTTTTTT. Protein product: CASSQSWAGTNEKLFF.

This clonotype appeared many times. The J gene is TRBJ1-2, the V gene TRBV5-8; D not resolved. CDR1 SGHTS and CDR2 YDEGEE come from the germline V gene. CDR3 length: 16 residues. With 3 bases removed from V and 4 bases from J, the gap between germline ends came to 19 bases. The CDR3 nucleotides are TGTGCCAGCAGCTCGCCTGTCGGGTATTCTCGCTATGGCTACACCTTC. Protein sequence: CASSSPVGYSRYGYTF.

This clonotype was seen many times. The chain couples TRBV30 to TRBJ1-1, with D perhaps matching TRBD1 (5 bases). Germline values: CDR1 GTSNPN, CDR2 SVGIG (reference sequence). V lost 5 bases and J lost 1, with 23 bases in between. The CDR3 covers 17 residues. CDR3 nucleotides: TGTGCCTGGGCCACTTGGGGGAAGGGAGCAGGGAACACTGAAGCTTTCTTT. This sequence encodes CAWATWGKGAGNTEAFF.

The chain recombines TRBV10-3 with TRBJ2-5, with a possible D match to TRBD2 (5 bases). The germline V gene has CDR1 ENHRY and CDR2 SYGVKD. V was trimmed by 1 base and J by 6 bases, leaving 12 bases between them. The CDR3 is made up of 14 amino acids. CDR3 bases: TGTGCCATCAGTGAGTTGGAGGAGTCGAAGACCCAGTACTTC. Translation: CAISELEESKTQYF.

This clonotype was observed a handful of times. CDR3: CSARDGLVGDTQYF. DNA for the CDR3: TGCAGTGCTAGAGATGGGCTAGTAGGAGATACGCAGTATTTT. The chain recombines TRBV20-1 with TRBJ2-3; D gene ambiguous. This CDR3 region has 14 residues. Germline V lookup: CDR1 DFQATT, CDR2 SNEGSKA (reference sequence). V lost 0 bases to trimming and J lost 5 bases, with 12 bases between them.

This clonotype was seen repeatedly, ten times or more. J is TRBJ1-4 and V is TRBV5-8; TRBD1 is a possible D gene (6 bases). The CDR3 is made up of 14 amino acids. Germline V gene data show CDR1 as SGHTS and CDR2 as YDEGEE. Trimming took 4 bases from V and 8 from J, leaving 15 bases between them. CDR3 protein: CASSTRGLGEKLFF. As DNA, the CDR3 is TGTGCCAGCAGCACTCGGGGGCTTGGCGAAAAACTGTTTTTT.

The chain employs TRBV5-4 and TRBJ1-1, with TRBD1 as a possible D gene (5 bases). From germline, CDR1 is SGHNT and CDR2 YYREEE (reference sequence). The CDR3 totals 14 residues. V was pared by 4 bases and J by 0 bases, with 10 bases between. The CDR3 sequence is CASSPDSLNTEAFF. CDR3 sequence (DNA): TGTGCCAGCAGCCCCGACAGCCTGAACACTGAAGCTTTCTTT.

This rearrangement joins TRBV6-5 to TRBJ1-1; no definite D call. This CDR3 has 11 residues. Germline V gene data show CDR1 as MNHEY and CDR2 as SVGAGI. V dropped 6 bases and J dropped 8 bases, with 10 bases sitting between them. In DNA form, the CDR3 reads TGTGCCAGCAGCCACGTTGGGGAAGCTTTCTTT. As protein: CASSHVGEAFF.

A remark on this clonotype: The conserved phenylalanine or tryptophan is not found at the CDR3 terminus, so this likely reflects a read error. V gene TRBV27 combines with J gene TRBJ2-1, with 9 bases that match TRBD2. CDR1 is MNHEY and CDR2 is SMNVEV in the germline V gene (reference sequence). This CDR3 is built from 17 residues. The CDR3 nucleotides are TGTGCCAGCAGTTGGGAGGCTAGCGGGATTTTGTACAAGGAGCAGTTCTGC. Its translation is CASSWEASGILYKEQFC.

This chain uses TRBV6-5 with TRBJ2-5; either TRBD1 or TRBD2 may supply D (7 bases each). The length of the CDR3 is 15 residues. V lost 2 bases, J lost 5 bases, and 15 bases lay in between. Germline values: CDR1 MNHEY, CDR2 SVGAGI. The CDR3 reads CASSYQGGGPETQYF. The DNA for the CDR3 is TGTGCCAGCAGTTACCAGGGGGGAGGGCCGGAGACCCAGTACTTC.

This clonotype rates as medium-sized (0.01 to 0.1%). V gene TRBV24-1 combines with J gene TRBJ1-1; D remains unclear. The CDR3 is 13 amino acids. Germline CDR1 is KGHDR and CDR2 is SFDVKD. V lost 4 bases, J lost 4 bases, and 9 bases lay in between. In DNA form, the CDR3 reads TGTGCCACCAGTGAAGGCAAGTTCACTGAAGCTTTCTTT. The encoded protein is CATSEGKFTEAFF.

The sample holds many counts of this clonotype. The chain combines TRBV5-1 with TRBJ2-5; unclear D gene. The CDR3 spans 14 residues. V lost 1 base to trimming and J lost 2 bases, with 9 bases between them. The germline CDR1 and CDR2 sequences are SGHRS and YFSETQ. CDR3 protein: CASSLPNLQETQYF. The DNA of the CDR3 is TGCGCCAGCAGCTTGCCTAACCTACAAGAGACCCAGTACTTC. Supplemented by reference TRBV5-1 and TRBJ2-5, the full variable domain reads KAGVTQTPRYLIKTRGQQVTLSCSPISGHRSVSWYQQTPGQGLQFLFEYFSETQRNKGNFPGRFSGRQFSNSRSEMNVSTLELGDSALYLCASSLPNLQETQYFGPGTRLLVL.

By proportion, this clonotype is medium-sized. The germline gene is not matched at one end of the junction; a read error may be the cause. The chain uses TRBV7-7 and TRBJ2-1; the D gene is possibly TRBD2 (5 bases). This CDR3 has 15 amino acids. CDR1 and CDR2 from the germline V gene are SSHAT and FNYEAQ (reference sequence). The CDR3 loop reads CASSYGRGSDNEQFF. Here the CDR3 DNA reads TGTGCTAGCAGCTATGGACGGGGTTCGGATAATGAGCAGTTCTTC.

This chain's CDR3 is CASSFDTNYMNTEAFF. The CDR3 DNA sequence: TGTGCCAGCAGCTTTGACACCAACTATATGAACACTGAAGCTTTCTTT. J is TRBJ1-1 and V is TRBV11-2; D is unresolved. The V end lost 3 bases, the J end lost 0 bases, and 14 bases lay between the germline ends. CDR1 and CDR2 (germline): SGHAT, FQNNGV. The CDR3 is made up of 16 amino acids.

This clonotype was seen once. The V gene is TRBV9, the J gene TRBJ1-1; perhaps TRBD1 as D (5 bases). There are 16 residues in the CDR3. CDR1 is SGDLS and CDR2 is YYNGEE in the germline V gene. Between the trimmed V and J ends, which lost 0 bases and 3 bases, there was a span of 15 bases. The CDR3 DNA is TGTGCCAGCAGCGTAGAGGGGCTCGATGTGGACACTGAAGCTTTCTTT. It encodes CASSVEGLDVDTEAFF.

The gene calls are TRBV2 and TRBJ2-7, with a tentative D call TRBD2 (6 bases). The germline CDR1 and CDR2 sequences are SNHLY and FYNNEI. CDR3 size: 16 residues. Trimming stripped 4 bases from V and 6 bases from J, with 22 bases between. The DNA for the CDR3 is TGTGCCAGCAGTGTTAGTAGCGGCGTCCCCTCCCCCGAGCAGTACTTC. Protein product: CASSVSSGVPSPEQYF.

The chain combines TRBV9 with TRBJ1-6; D possibly corresponds to TRBD1 (5 bases). CDR1 is SGDLS and CDR2 is YYNGEE in the germline V gene. V was shortened by 0 bases and J by 10 bases, with 14 bases between the two germline ends. This CDR3 has 15 residues. The CDR3 sequence is CASSVEGTTDSPLHF. The CDR3 DNA is TGTGCCAGCAGCGTAGAGGGGACCACCGACTCACCCCTCCACTTT.